This T cell receptor (beta chain) is drawn from a study of cytomegalovirus exposure and HLA in healthy donors. Broader study findings: Specific recognition of CMV antigens was confirmed in vitro for a few chains (all CMV-associated).

The roughly 120-subject validation cohort, separate from the approximately 660-subject first cohort, included the donors. Here immunoSEQ multiplex PCR was the method, and the copy in TCRdb shows in-frame clones only, minus some. This table holds roughly 79,000 clones, 85% to 95% found once. Turning to this clone: As yet, its antigen is unknown.

CDR1 GTSNPN and CDR2 SVGIG come from the germline V gene (reference sequence). This CDR3 region has 13 residues. V dropped 0 bases and J dropped 0 bases, with 5 bases sitting between them. The V call is TRBV30, the J call TRBJ2-5; D uncertain. The TCR comes from a man younger than 35 in good health and CMV-seronegative. Sequences were obtained from PBMCs. CDR3 sequence reads: CAWSVLYQETQYF. CDR3 in DNA: TGTGCCTGGAGTGTACTCTACCAAGAGACCCAGTACTTC.